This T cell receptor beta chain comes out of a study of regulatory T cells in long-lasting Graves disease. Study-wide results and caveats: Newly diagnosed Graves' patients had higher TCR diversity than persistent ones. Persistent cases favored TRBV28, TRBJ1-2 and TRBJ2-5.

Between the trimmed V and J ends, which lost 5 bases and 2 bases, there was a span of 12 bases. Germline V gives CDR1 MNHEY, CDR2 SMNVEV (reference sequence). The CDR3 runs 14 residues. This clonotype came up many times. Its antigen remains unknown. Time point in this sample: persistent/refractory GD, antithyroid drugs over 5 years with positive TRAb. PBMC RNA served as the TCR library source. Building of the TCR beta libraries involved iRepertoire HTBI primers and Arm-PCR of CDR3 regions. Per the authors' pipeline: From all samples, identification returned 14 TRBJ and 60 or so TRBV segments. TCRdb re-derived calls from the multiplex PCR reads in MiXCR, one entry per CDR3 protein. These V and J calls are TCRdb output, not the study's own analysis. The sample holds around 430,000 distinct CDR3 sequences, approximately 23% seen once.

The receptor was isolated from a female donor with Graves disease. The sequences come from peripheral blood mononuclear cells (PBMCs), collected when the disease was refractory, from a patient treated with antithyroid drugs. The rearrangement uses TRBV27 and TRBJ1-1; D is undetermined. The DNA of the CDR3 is TGTGCCAGCAGTCCCGAGGTGGGCAACACTGAAGCTTTCTTT. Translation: CASSPEVGNTEAFF.